This entry lists 8 T cell receptor beta chains sequenced from one sample in a study of blood T cell repertoires in COVID-19. Some clones are missing from TCRdb's copy, which holds only in-frame ones; the method was immunoSEQ multiplex PCR. The sample shows tens of thousands of clones, nearly 90% of them seen only once. The specimen was peripheral blood. The receptor set was obtained from a human donor in a cohort sampled during active COVID-19.

This clone was picked up one time. The chain couples TRBV11-2 to TRBJ2-5; no definite D call. The V end lost 0 bases, the J end lost 5 bases, and 7 bases lay between the germline ends. CDR1 and CDR2 from the germline V gene are SGHAT and FQNNGV. The length of the CDR3 is 13 residues. CDR3 sequence (DNA): TGTGCCAGCAGCTTAGAACAGTCCGAGACCCAGTACTTC. This translates into CASSLEQSETQYF.

The chain links TRBV7-2 to TRBJ2-1; 7 bases agree with TRBD2. V shed 1 base and J 0 bases; nucleotides not matched to a gene: 3. CDR3 length: 16 amino acids. The germline CDR1 and CDR2 sequences are SGHTA and FQGNSA. The CDR3 coding sequence is TGTGCCAGCAGCTTAGATGGCGGGAGCTCCTACAATGAGCAGTTCTTC. Translating it yields CASSLDGGSSYNEQFF.

This chain uses TRBV19 with TRBJ2-4, with 7 bases that match TRBD1. Germline V gene sequence: CDR1 LNHDA, CDR2 SQIVND (reference sequence). V lost 0 bases and J lost 6; bases outside the gene matches: 5. The CDR3 is 15 amino acids. The CDR3 region is CASSIEGTALNIQYF. CDR3 bases: TGTGCCAGTAGTATAGAGGGGACAGCATTAAACATTCAGTACTTC.

The chain uses TRBV4-1 and TRBJ2-2; 10 bases match TRBD1. CDR1 and CDR2 (germline): MGHRA, YSYEKL. The CDR3 has 18 amino acids. The V gene end was trimmed by 0 bases and the J gene end by 3 bases; junction bases not matched to a gene: 7. CDR3 nucleotide sequence: TGCGCCAGCAGCCAAGATGACAGGGGGCGCTTGGACACCGGGGAGCTGTTTTTT. Translating gives CASSQDDRGRLDTGELFF.

This chain links TRBV6-5 with TRBJ2-1; D is ambiguous. The CDR3 spans 13 residues. Germline V gene sequence: CDR1 MNHEY, CDR2 SVGAGI. V lost 8 bases and J 0 bases, leaving 8 bases between the germline ends. The CDR3 nucleotides are TGTGCCAGCCTCCGGAGCTCCTACAATGAGCAGTTCTTC. Its protein is CASLRSSYNEQFF.

This chain uses TRBV7-2 with TRBJ2-1; 11 bases agree with TRBD2. The CDR3 runs 13 residues. The junction had 3 bases not matched to a gene; V was cut back by 7 bases and J by 7 bases. Germline loops: CDR1 SGHTA, CDR2 FQGNSA. The CDR3 sequence is CASKTSGVNEQFF. CDR3 DNA: TGTGCCAGCAAGACTAGCGGGGTAAATGAGCAGTTCTTC.

The chain recombines TRBV12-3 or TRBV12-4 with TRBJ1-1; D is unclear. The CDR3 length is 13 residues. V shed 3 bases and J shed 5 bases, with 10 bases lying between them. CDR3 region: CASSLERSTEAFF. CDR3 DNA: TGTGCCAGCAGTTTGGAGCGGTCGACTGAAGCTTTCTTT.

The gene calls are TRBV12-3 or TRBV12-4 and TRBJ2-2; perhaps TRBD2 as D (6 bases). The V end lost 4 bases, the J end lost 3 bases, and 6 bases lay between the germline ends. This CDR3 is 13 amino acids long. The CDR3 region is CASSWRDTGELFF. CDR3 DNA sequence: TGTGCCAGCAGTTGGAGGGACACCGGGGAGCTGTTTTTT.